This TCR beta chain derives from a study of T-cell reconstitution after alpha-beta-depleted transplantation in children. The study, taken as a whole, reports: Expanded graft clones, several hundred of them, were reportedly the source of alpha-beta T cells about two months after transplant. Counts and diversity of T cells one year after transplant came mostly from newly produced T cells. At day 60, the high TCRbeta diversity found in some patients originated from recipient T cells and thymic progenitors that had survived.

Between the trimmed V and J ends, which lost 3 bases and 2 bases, there was a span of 11 bases. Germline V CDR1 and CDR2: DFQATT, SNEGSKA (reference sequence). The CDR3 sequence is 13 residues long. This clonotype appeared a few times. Its antigen remains unidentified. Researchers prepared the TCRbeta library using unique molecular identifiers, the study reports. TCRdb called the PCR reads again in MiXCR, with one record for every CDR3 protein. The table records 250,000 to 400,000 distinct CDR3 sequences, approximately 23% of them present only once. The specimen comprised PBMCs, mostly from graft donor cells, sampled 180 days after TCRalphabeta/CD19-depleted stem cell transplant. The sequence came from a male patient younger than 18 who had a stem cell transplant for acute lymphoblastic leukemia, so the T cells may come from the graft donor. The chain has TRBV20-1 and TRBJ2-7, with D perhaps TRBD2 (6 bases). The CDR3 spells CSARVSGTYEQYF. The DNA of the CDR3 is TGCAGTGCTAGGGTTAGCGGAACCTACGAGCAGTACTTC.